The 20 T cell receptor beta chains in this list originate from one sample, sequenced in a study of CD8 T cells in Susac syndrome. After extraction with the RNeasy kit, about 0.5 to 1 ug of the RNA was reverse transcribed using random hexamers. In TCRdb, the immunoSEQ multiplex PCR reads were re-called with MiXCR into one record per CDR3 protein. The sample yields roughly 190,000 distinct CDR3 sequences, around 95% seen once. The sample comprised CD8+ T cells from PBMCs. These receptors all come from a human donor with Susac syndrome.

V gene TRBV20-1 combines with J gene TRBJ2-5; a possible D gene is TRBD2 (5 bases). The CDR3 length is 18 residues. The germline V gene encodes CDR1 DFQATT and CDR2 SNEGSKA (reference sequence). Between the trimmed V and J ends, which lost 4 bases and 5 bases, there was a span of 29 bases. CDR3 sequence: CSANNDKTTRRARETQYF. The CDR3 DNA follows: TGCAGTGCTAACAACGACAAAACAACTAGAAGGGCTAGGGAGACCCAGTACTTC.

The rearrangement uses TRBV20-1 and TRBJ2-7; D gene unclear. Trimming left V 1 base short and J 9 bases short, with 10 bases between. CDR1 and CDR2 (germline): DFQATT, SNEGSKA (reference sequence). The CDR3 runs 11 residues. CDR3 DNA sequence: TGCAGTGCTAGAGCCCTTGGATGGCAGTACTTC. Residues: CSARALGWQYF.

CDR3 nucleotide sequence: TGTGCCAGCAGTTCCCCATTGGGTCAGGGGATTTATGGCTACACCTTC. It encodes CASSSPLGQGIYGYTF. The V gene is TRBV28, the J gene TRBJ1-2, with D perhaps matching TRBD1 (6 bases). The V end was cut by 4 bases, the J end by 5 bases, with 20 bases between. The CDR3 has 16 residues. Germline CDR1 MDHEN, CDR2 SYDVKM.

The J gene is TRBJ2-1, the V gene TRBV7-3; D uncertain. Trimming stripped 2 bases from V and 5 bases from J, with 4 bases between. The CDR3 runs 12 residues. Germline V CDR1 and CDR2: SGHTA, FQGTGA. Here the CDR3 reads CASSLHDNEQFF. CDR3 nucleotide sequence: TGTGCCAGCAGCTTACACGACAATGAGCAGTTCTTC. Combining the CDR3 with reference TRBV7-3 and TRBJ2-1 gives the whole variable domain GAGVSQTPSNKVTEKGKYVELRCDPISGHTALYWYRQSLGQGPEFLIYFQGTGAADDSGLPNDRFFAVRPEGSVSTLKIQRTERGDSAVYLCASSLHDNEQFFGPGTRLTVL.

The chain joins TRBV29-1 to TRBJ2-7, with unresolved D. The CDR3 covers 13 residues. Germline-derived CDR1 and CDR2 are SQVTM and ANQGSEA. V lost 2 bases, J lost 0 bases, and 8 bases lay in between. The DNA for the CDR3 is TGCAGCGTTGAAAGGGCTAGCTCCTACGAGCAGTACTTC. Translated, it gives CSVERASSYEQYF.

This rearrangement joins TRBV4-2 to TRBJ2-7; perhaps TRBD1 as D (5 bases). Germline lookup yields CDR1 LGHNA and CDR2 YNFKEQ. V lost 0 bases, J lost 2 bases, and 11 bases lay in between. CDR3 length equals 15 residues. The CDR3: CASSQDQGPTYEQYF. The CDR3 DNA is TGTGCCAGCAGCCAAGATCAGGGCCCTACCTACGAGCAGTACTTC.

The V call is TRBV5-6, the J call TRBJ2-5; weak D call: TRBD1 (6 bases). Germline V gene sequence: CDR1 SGHDT, CDR2 YYEEEE. This CDR3 spans 14 amino acids. Trimming shortened V by 4 bases and J by 2 bases, and 12 bases separated the two germline ends. The CDR3 loop is CASSGQTQQETQYF. The DNA of the CDR3 is TGTGCCAGCAGCGGACAGACACAGCAAGAGACCCAGTACTTC.

The rearrangement links TRBV19 to TRBJ1-2; D uncertain. From germline, CDR1 is LNHDA and CDR2 SQIVND (reference sequence). Trimming left V 7 bases short and J 5 bases short, with 14 bases between. The CDR3 covers 13 residues. The CDR3 DNA reads TGTGCCAGTACCCCCCACAGCCAGTATGGCTACACCTTC. This sequence encodes CASTPHSQYGYTF.

This rearrangement joins TRBV13 to TRBJ2-1; D might be TRBD1 (5 bases). This CDR3 has 12 residues. Germline CDR1 reads PRHDT; CDR2 reads FYEKMQ (reference sequence). Trimming took off 6 bases at V and 10 bases at J, with 13 bases between the two ends. In DNA form, the CDR3 reads TGTGCCAGCAGATCAGGGTTTGGGGAGCAGTTCTTC. Translation gives CASRSGFGEQFF.

The genes are TRBV9 and TRBJ2-1; no clear D gene. This CDR3 region has 13 residues. V lost 3 bases, J lost 4 bases, and 8 bases lay in between. Germline-derived CDR1 and CDR2 are SGDLS and YYNGEE. The CDR3 here is CASSGHGYNEQFF. CDR3 DNA: TGTGCCAGCAGCGGTCACGGGTACAATGAGCAGTTCTTC.

This chain connects TRBV7-9 to TRBJ2-3; tentative D call: TRBD2 (6 bases). The V end was cut by 5 bases, the J end by 4 bases, with 16 bases between. Per the germline V gene, CDR1 is SEHNR and CDR2 is FQNEAQ (reference sequence). This CDR3 has 15 residues. CDR3 DNA sequence: TGTGCCAGCAGCGCGGGCGGGATCGCATCAGATACGCAGTATTTT. The encoded protein is CASSAGGIASDTQYF.

The V call is TRBV4-1, the J call TRBJ2-1; D is possibly TRBD1 or TRBD2 (6 bases each). Germline CDR1 MGHRA, CDR2 YSYEKL. The CDR3 is 18 residues long. V dropped 2 bases and J dropped 5 bases, with 22 bases sitting between them. CDR3 region: CASSQKGEVEGQNNEQFF. The CDR3 coding sequence is TGCGCCAGCAGCCAAAAGGGGGAGGTGGAGGGGCAGAACAATGAGCAGTTCTTC.

This rearrangement joins TRBV29-1 to TRBJ2-7; 7 bases are shared with TRBD1. CDR1 and CDR2 from the germline V gene are SQVTM and ANQGSEA. The CDR3 has 11 residues. The J segment lost 5 bases and the V segment lost 6 bases, leaving 4 bases of the junction unmatched. The CDR3 here is CSVRTGDEQYF. The CDR3 nucleotides read TGCAGCGTCCGCACAGGGGACGAGCAGTACTTC.

The chain combines TRBV6-1 with TRBJ2-1; TRBD2 matches at 14 bases. The CDR3 runs 19 residues. Germline V gene lookup returns CDR1 MNHNS and CDR2 SASEGT. Unmatched junction bases numbered 10, after V lost 5 bases and J lost 1 base. The CDR3 DNA follows: TGTGCCAGCAGTCCCTCCGGGACTAGCGGGAGCATGTCCTACAATGAGCAGTTCTTC. The encoded protein is CASSPSGTSGSMSYNEQFF.

The rearrangement uses TRBV25-1 and TRBJ2-7; 7 nucleotides match TRBD1. The CDR3 runs to 14 residues. Per the germline V gene, CDR1 is MGHDK and CDR2 is SYGVNS. V dropped 4 bases and J dropped 2; count of bases not matched to a gene: 5. The chain's CDR3 is CASSATGTAYEQYF. For the CDR3, the DNA is TGTGCCAGCAGTGCCACCGGGACAGCCTACGAGCAGTACTTC.

The chain combines TRBV11-2 with TRBJ2-3, with 8 positions matching TRBD2. This CDR3 is built from 15 residues. Trimming took 5 bases from V and 4 from J; bases not matched to a gene: 8. CDR1 and CDR2 from the germline V gene are SGHAT and FQNNGV. The CDR3 DNA sequence: TGTGCCAGCAGCCCAGGCAGCGGGAGCGCAGATACGCAGTATTTT. This codes for CASSPGSGSADTQYF.

The genes are TRBV2 and TRBJ2-2; D might be TRBD1 (5 bases). This CDR3 contains 13 residues. The V and J ends lost 3 bases and 7 bases respectively, with 9 bases between them. From germline, CDR1 is SNHLY and CDR2 FYNNEI. CDR3 residues: CASSDSGYGELFF. CDR3 DNA sequence: TGTGCCAGCAGTGACTCAGGGTACGGGGAGCTGTTTTTT.

The chain couples TRBV4-1 to TRBJ2-5, with D possibly being TRBD2 (6 bases). V lost 1 base to trimming and J lost 5 bases, with 20 bases between them. The CDR3 loop spans 17 amino acids. Germline CDR1 MGHRA, CDR2 YSYEKL. CDR3 sequence: CASSQVEASVEVETQYF. For the CDR3, the DNA is TGCGCCAGCAGCCAAGTTGAGGCTAGCGTTGAGGTGGAGACCCAGTACTTC.

The J gene is TRBJ2-7, the V gene TRBV7-8; D possibly corresponds to TRBD1 (5 bases). The V and J ends lost 6 bases and 4 bases respectively, with 19 bases between them. Looked up from germline, CDR1 is SGHVS and CDR2 is FQNEAQ. This CDR3 spans 15 amino acids. CDR3 coding DNA: TGTGCCAGCAGAACCGAAACTCCTCAGGGATACGAGCAGTACTTC. As protein: CASRTETPQGYEQYF.

This clonotype was seen just once. V and J are TRBV30 and TRBJ2-7; TRBD1 agrees at 7 bases. CDR1 GTSNPN and CDR2 SVGIG come from the germline V gene (reference sequence). There are 14 residues in the CDR3. V lost 1 base, J lost 7 bases, and 10 bases stayed unmatched. This CDR3 reads CAWSDFTGAFEQYF. CDR3 nucleotide sequence: TGTGCCTGGAGTGATTTCACAGGGGCTTTTGAGCAGTACTTC.